This TCR beta chain was identified in a study of blood T cell repertoires in COVID-19. Study details: Acute and convalescent COVID-19 samples came from the United States, Italy and Spain. PBMCs, B-cell-depleted T cells, or T cells were the source of the cDNA or gDNA that made up the material.

Original methodology: Amplification of reference gene primers provided the estimated nucleated cell counts. Sequenced by immunoSEQ multiplex PCR; TCRdb stores in-frame clones only, minus some. V and J calls and clone size come straight from that table; D and trimming were deduced from the DNA. This sample carries 200,000 or so clones, around four fifths of them seen once, and the ten largest clones take approximately 6.9%. Germline loops: CDR1 GTSNPN, CDR2 SVGIG (reference sequence). The V and J ends lost 4 bases and 5 bases, in that order; junction bases with no gene match: 10. CDR3 length: 15 amino acids.

The sequencing sample was made of peripheral blood. The sequence derives from a human donor with acute or convalescent COVID-19. The donor label of this sample is uncertain. The chain is built from TRBV30 and TRBJ2-5; TRBD1 matches 10 bases. In nucleotides, the CDR3 is TGTGCCTGGACGATGACAGGGGGCGGAGGGGAGACCCAGTACTTC. Translated, it gives CAWTMTGGGGETQYF. Using reference TRBV30 and TRBJ2-5 for the parts outside the CDR3, the full variable domain is SQTIHQWPATLVQPVGSPLSLECTVEGTSNPNLYWYRQAAGRGLQLLFYSVGIGQISSEVPQNLSASRPQDRQFILSSKKLLLSDSGFYLCAWTMTGGGGETQYFGPGTRLLVL.